The clone carrying this T cell receptor beta chain was seen repeatedly, ten times or more. The antigen remains unidentified. Per the study methods: Using the CDR3 differences seen across clinicopathological groups, the authors built a distant-metastasis classifier for papillary thyroid cancer, which was meant to discriminate distant-metastatic patients. TCRdb recomputed clones from the PCR reads via MiXCR. These V and J calls originate from TCRdb's pipeline instead of the authors' own analysis. The table has under 55,000 clones, approximately 17% seen once; the top ten hold 3%. These data come from a study of metastatic and nonmetastatic thyroid tumors. Study details: From malignant and benign thyroid patients, repertoires in blood and in tumor or nodule tissue were compared.

Germline V gene data show CDR1 as SGHKS and CDR2 as YYEKEE (reference sequence). The CDR3 totals 14 residues. With V trimmed by 4 bases and J by 6 bases, 5 bases remained unmatched. The entire patient cohort was treatment-naive prior to thyroid surgery. The study's findings and limits: In blood and tumor, TCR beta diversity was reportedly significantly higher in malignant thyroid tumors than in benign nodules.

Sequencing was performed on blood. The gene calls are TRBV5-5 and TRBJ2-1; 9 nucleotides agree with TRBD1. This TCR derives from a female donor with papillary thyroid cancer or a benign thyroid nodule (not recorded which). Some clones in this sample may be carry-over from other donors' samples. CDR3 loop: CASSQRDRVNEQFF. CDR3 coding DNA: TGTGCCAGCAGCCAACGGGACAGGGTCAATGAGCAGTTCTTC.